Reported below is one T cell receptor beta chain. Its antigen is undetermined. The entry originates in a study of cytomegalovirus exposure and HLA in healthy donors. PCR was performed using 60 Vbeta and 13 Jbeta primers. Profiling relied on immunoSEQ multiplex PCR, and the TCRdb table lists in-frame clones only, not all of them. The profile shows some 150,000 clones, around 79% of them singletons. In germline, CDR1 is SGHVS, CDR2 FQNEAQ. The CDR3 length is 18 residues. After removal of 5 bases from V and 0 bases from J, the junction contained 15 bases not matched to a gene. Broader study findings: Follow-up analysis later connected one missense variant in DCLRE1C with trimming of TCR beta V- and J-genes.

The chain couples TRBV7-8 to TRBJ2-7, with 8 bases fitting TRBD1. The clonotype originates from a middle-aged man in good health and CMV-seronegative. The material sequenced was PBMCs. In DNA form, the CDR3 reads TGTGCCAGCAGCCCCAGGGGGCTATCCACCTTAGGCTCCTACGAGCAGTACTTC. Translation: CASSPRGLSTLGSYEQYF.